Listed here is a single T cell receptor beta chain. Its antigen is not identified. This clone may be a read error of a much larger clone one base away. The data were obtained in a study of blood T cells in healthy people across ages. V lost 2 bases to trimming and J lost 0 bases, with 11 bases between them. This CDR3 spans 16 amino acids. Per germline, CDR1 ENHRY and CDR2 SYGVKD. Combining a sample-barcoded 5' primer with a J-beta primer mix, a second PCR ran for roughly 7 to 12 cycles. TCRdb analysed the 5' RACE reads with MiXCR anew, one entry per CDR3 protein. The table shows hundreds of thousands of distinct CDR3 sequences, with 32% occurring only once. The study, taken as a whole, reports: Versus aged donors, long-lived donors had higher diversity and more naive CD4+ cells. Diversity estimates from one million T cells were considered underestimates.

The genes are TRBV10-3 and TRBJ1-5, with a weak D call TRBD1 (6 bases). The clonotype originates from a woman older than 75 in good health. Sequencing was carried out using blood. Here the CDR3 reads CAISERRGDSNQPQHF. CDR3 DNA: TGTGCCATCAGTGAGAGGAGGGGGGATAGCAATCAGCCCCAGCATTTT.